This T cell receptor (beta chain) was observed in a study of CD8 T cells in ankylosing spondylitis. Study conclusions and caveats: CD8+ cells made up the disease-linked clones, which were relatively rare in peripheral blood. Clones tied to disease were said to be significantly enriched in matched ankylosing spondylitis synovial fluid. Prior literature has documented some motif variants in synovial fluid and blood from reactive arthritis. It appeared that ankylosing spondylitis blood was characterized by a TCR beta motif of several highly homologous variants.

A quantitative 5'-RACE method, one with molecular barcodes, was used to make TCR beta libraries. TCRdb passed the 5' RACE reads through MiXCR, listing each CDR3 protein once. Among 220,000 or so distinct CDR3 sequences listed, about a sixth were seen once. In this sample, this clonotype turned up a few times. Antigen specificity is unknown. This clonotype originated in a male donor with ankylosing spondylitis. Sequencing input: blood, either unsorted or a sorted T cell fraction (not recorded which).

For the CDR3, the DNA is TGTGCCAGCAGCGCAAGGGGTCCCATCCACGAGCAGTACTTC. Translated, it gives CASSARGPIHEQYF. J is TRBJ2-7 and V is TRBV4-2, with TRBD1 as a possible D gene (5 bases). Between the trimmed V and J ends, which lost 5 bases and 5 bases, there was a span of 16 bases. The CDR3 length is 14 residues. Germline CDR1 and CDR2: LGHNA and YNFKEQ.